These 29 T cell receptor beta chains came from one sample sequenced in a study of regulatory T cells in long-lasting Graves disease. Time point: newly diagnosed GD, antithyroid drugs for less than 3 months. Researchers made the TCR library from RNA that was extracted from PBMCs. TCR beta libraries were built with iRepertoire HTBI primers and Arm-PCR of CDR3 regions. Via MiXCR, TCRdb re-called the multiplex PCR reads, giving one row per CDR3 protein. The data contain about 530,000 distinct CDR3 sequences, approximately 16% of them singletons. The same sample was also used in a study of T cells in Graves' hyperthyroidism and ophthalmopathy.

The starting material was peripheral blood mononuclear cells (PBMCs), obtained at new diagnosis, from a patient treated with antithyroid drugs. These receptor sequences come from a woman aged 40-65 years with Graves disease.

This clonotype was recorded a few times. The V and J genes are TRBV18 and TRBJ1-6; perhaps TRBD1 as D (6 bases). The CDR3 extends over 17 amino acids. Trimming removed 2 bases at V and 7 bases at J, with 18 bases between. From germline, CDR1 is KGHSH and CDR2 LQKENI. The CDR3 DNA follows: TGTGCCAGCTCACCAAAGGGTCGGGGGGCGCACAATTCACCCCTCCACTTT. Translating gives CASSPKGRGAHNSPLHF.

V and J are TRBV20-1 and TRBJ2-7; 8 bases align to TRBD2. The ends lost 3 bases at V and 0 bases at J; junction bases unmatched: 10. The CDR3 has 16 residues. Germline CDR1 reads DFQATT; CDR2 reads SNEGSKA (reference sequence). The CDR3 coding sequence is TGCAGTGCTAGCTCCAGCGGGGGACCAAGCTCCTACGAGCAGTACTTC. Residues: CSASSSGGPSSYEQYF.

The table lists this clonotype with many counts. Here the CDR3 DNA reads TGTGCCAGCAGTTTAATGTTTGGGGGACAGGATTTGGGTCCCGATACGCAGTATTTT. The encoded protein is CASSLMFGGQDLGPDTQYF. The V call is TRBV28, the J call TRBJ2-3, with 8 bases fitting TRBD1. The CDR3 contains 19 residues. Germline values: CDR1 MDHEN, CDR2 SYDVKM. V trimming: 2 bases; J trimming: 6 bases; junction bases outside the gene matches: 19.

This clonotype was recorded at least ten times. The rearrangement uses TRBV20-1 and TRBJ2-1; no reliable D call. In germline, CDR1 is DFQATT, CDR2 SNEGSKA (reference sequence). Trimming stripped 3 bases from V and 4 bases from J, with 13 bases between. This CDR3 is 14 amino acids long. In DNA form, the CDR3 reads TGCAGTGCTAGCGGGCAGGAAGGATACAATGAGCAGTTCTTC. Its translation: CSASGQEGYNEQFF.

The genes are TRBV11-2 and TRBJ1-2; possibly TRBD1 for D (5 bases). Germline lookup yields CDR1 SGHAT and CDR2 FQNNGV. The CDR3 is 16 residues long. Trimming shortened V by 4 bases and J by 3 bases, and 18 bases separated the two germline ends. CDR3 loop: CASSSVWGDKDYGYTF. The DNA of the CDR3 is TGTGCCAGCAGCTCCGTCTGGGGCGACAAAGACTATGGCTACACCTTC.

This clonotype has ten or more counts. The gene calls are TRBV9 and TRBJ1-6, with D unclear. Germline CDR1 and CDR2: SGDLS and YYNGEE. This CDR3 has 14 residues. Trimming took 4 bases from V and 2 from J, leaving 7 bases between them. For the CDR3, the DNA is TGTGCCAGCAGCAAGGAGACCTATAATTCACCCCTCCACTTT. Protein product: CASSKETYNSPLHF. Using reference TRBV9 and TRBJ1-6 for the parts outside the CDR3, the full variable domain is DSGVTQTPKHLITATGQRVTLRCSPRSGDLSVYWYQQSLDQGLQFLIQYYNGEERAKGNILERFSAQQFPDLHSELNLSSLELGDSALYFCASSKETYNSPLHFGNGTRLTVT.

This clonotype was recorded at least ten times. The gene calls are TRBV30 and TRBJ1-1; the match to TRBD1 covers 7 bases. The CDR3 is 14 amino acids. The V gene end was trimmed by 3 bases and the J gene end by 0 bases; junction bases not matched to a gene: 4. Germline V gene sequence: CDR1 GTSNPN, CDR2 SVGIG (reference sequence). In nucleotides, the CDR3 is TGTGCCTGGAGGACCGGGACAGTGAACACTGAAGCTTTCTTT. The encoded protein is CAWRTGTVNTEAFF.

This clonotype was counted many times. The V and J genes are TRBV12-3 or TRBV12-4 and TRBJ1-1; 7 positions match TRBD1. V dropped 7 bases and J dropped 3; count of bases not matched to a gene: 2. The CDR3 runs to 12 residues. CDR3 nucleotides: TGTGCCAGCATGGGACAGTACACTGAAGCTTTCTTT. It encodes CASMGQYTEAFF.

This clonotype was recorded a few times. V and J are TRBV9 and TRBJ1-5; maybe TRBD1 (5 bases). V lost 4 bases and J 1 base, leaving 18 bases between the germline ends. This CDR3 contains 17 residues. Germline values: CDR1 SGDLS, CDR2 YYNGEE. Here the CDR3 reads CASSPSIGDGSNQPQHF. In DNA form, the CDR3 reads TGTGCCAGCAGCCCCTCGATCGGGGACGGGAGCAATCAGCCCCAGCATTTT. The whole variable domain, remainder taken from reference TRBV9 and TRBJ1-5, is DSGVTQTPKHLITATGQRVTLRCSPRSGDLSVYWYQQSLDQGLQFLIQYYNGEERAKGNILERFSAQQFPDLHSELNLSSLELGDSALYFCASSPSIGDGSNQPQHFGDGTRLSIL.

This clonotype was seen a single time. A much larger clone is a single base away; this may be a read error. The V and J genes are TRBV6-2 or TRBV6-3 and TRBJ1-6; D perhaps matches TRBD1 (5 bases). Trimming cost V 5 bases and J 9 bases, with 11 bases left between them. The CDR3 runs to 13 residues. Germline-derived CDR1 and CDR2 are MNHEY and SVGEGT. CDR3: CASSGDPFSPLHF. The DNA for the CDR3 is TGTGCCAGCAGTGGGGACCCCTTTTCACCCCTCCACTTT.

As for this clonotype: With only one base between it and a far larger clone, this is likely a read error. The rearrangement links TRBV11-2 to TRBJ2-5, with D perhaps TRBD2 (6 bases). This CDR3 is 15 amino acids long. Trimming took 1 base from V and 11 from J, leaving 20 bases between them. Germline V gene sequence: CDR1 SGHAT, CDR2 FQNNGV. The CDR3 loop is CASSLGGASYNEQYF. The CDR3 region has the DNA TGTGCCAGCAGCTTAGGCGGGGCCTCCTACAATGAGCAGTACTTC.

Regarding this clonotype: The junction does not match germline at one end; this may be a read error. This sequence joins TRBV9 and TRBJ2-7, with no clear D. The CDR3 length is 14 residues. Germline assignment: CDR1 SGDLS and CDR2 YYNGEE. CDR3 sequence: CASSDSVSKDPQVF. As DNA, the CDR3 is TGTGCCAGCAGCGACTCTGTAAGCAAGGACCCCCAGGTATTC.

This clonotype was seen at least ten times. V gene TRBV2 combines with J gene TRBJ1-6; D perhaps matches TRBD1 (6 bases). V lost 6 bases and J lost 3, with 15 bases in between. The V gene's germline CDR1 is SNHLY and CDR2 FYNNEI. CDR3 length: 16 residues. This chain's CDR3 is CASSPEQGYYNSPLHF. CDR3 DNA: TGTGCCAGCAGCCCCGAACAGGGATACTATAATTCACCCCTCCACTTT.

Turning to this clonotype: A much larger clone lies a single base off, so this may be a read error. The rearrangement joins TRBV5-1 to TRBJ2-2, with D possibly being TRBD1 (6 bases). This CDR3 has 12 amino acids. The V gene's germline CDR1 is SGHRS and CDR2 YFSETQ. Trimming stripped 4 bases from V and 7 bases from J, with 8 bases between. The CDR3 bases are TGCGCCAGCAGCCCACAGGGCGGGGAGCTGTTTTTT. This codes for CASSPQGGELFF.

This clonotype was seen only a few times. The CDR3 nucleotides are TGCAGTGCTAGAGAAGTGGTAGCGTACAGGGGGCGCCCCAATGAGCAGTTCTTC. Amino acid sequence: CSAREVVAYRGRPNEQFF. V is TRBV20-1 and J is TRBJ2-1, with 9 bases aligning to TRBD1. Unmatched junction bases numbered 15, after V lost 0 bases and J lost 6 bases. This CDR3 comprises 18 residues. CDR1 and CDR2 from the germline V gene are DFQATT and SNEGSKA (reference sequence).

This clonotype occurred many times. The V gene is TRBV30, the J gene TRBJ2-1; TRBD1 is a possible D gene (5 bases). Trimming cost V 0 bases and J 2 bases, with 14 bases left between them. The CDR3 has 16 amino acids. The germline V gene has CDR1 GTSNPN and CDR2 SVGIG (reference sequence). The CDR3 here is CAWSVRGRATYNEQFF. For the CDR3, the DNA is TGTGCCTGGAGTGTAAGGGGCAGGGCAACCTACAATGAGCAGTTCTTC.

This clonotype was seen a handful of times. This chain connects TRBV11-2 to TRBJ1-2; D gene uncertain. Trimming took off 2 bases at V and 4 bases at J, with 8 bases between the two ends. The CDR3 totals 13 residues. The germline V gene encodes CDR1 SGHAT and CDR2 FQNNGV. CDR3 sequence: CASSLSEPYGYTF. CDR3 DNA: TGTGCCAGCAGCTTAAGTGAACCCTATGGCTACACCTTC.

This clonotype appeared a few times. Given the absence of the conserved phenylalanine or tryptophan at the CDR3 end, a read error is likely. V usage is TRBV5-1 and J usage is TRBJ2-7; D may be TRBD1 or TRBD2 (5 bases each). Germline values: CDR1 SGHRS, CDR2 YFSETQ. The CDR3 covers 14 residues. The V end was cut by 1 base, the J end by 5 bases, with 13 bases between. Here the CDR3 DNA reads TGCGCCAGCAGCTTGAACGGCAGGGAGAACGAGCAGTACCTC. Its translation: CASSLNGRENEQYL.

This sequence joins TRBV7-9 and TRBJ2-3, with no clear D. CDR3 size: 13 residues. V was pared by 5 bases and J by 0 bases, with 6 bases between. CDR1 and CDR2 from the germline V gene are SEHNR and FQNEAQ (reference sequence). The CDR3 nucleotides are TGTGCCAGCAGCCGTCCAAGCACAGATACGCAGTATTTT. Its translation: CASSRPSTDTQYF.

This clonotype was detected ten times or more. The chain joins TRBV5-6 to TRBJ1-2; D gene uncertain. CDR3 length: 12 residues. Trimming stripped 2 bases from V and 10 bases from J, with 12 bases between. Germline V gene data show CDR1 as SGHDT and CDR2 as YYEEEE. The CDR3 DNA reads TGTGCCAGCAGCTTTTACCAGGAGACCTACACCTTC. Amino acid sequence: CASSFYQETYTF.

This clonotype appeared many times. The V gene is TRBV12-3 or TRBV12-4, the J gene TRBJ1-2; a possible D gene is TRBD1 (6 bases). V was clipped by 6 bases and J by 8 bases, with 10 bases between them. The CDR3 is 11 amino acids. Written as DNA, the CDR3 is TGTGCCAGCAGGTCCAGGGGCGGCTACACCTTC. It is translated as CASRSRGGYTF.

This clonotype occurred a few times. The V gene is TRBV18, the J gene TRBJ2-1; D is undetermined. V was shortened by 6 bases and J by 6 bases, with 12 bases between the two germline ends. CDR1 KGHSH and CDR2 LQKENI come from the germline V gene. The CDR3 is 13 residues long. CDR3 loop: CASSTPTLNEQFF. In DNA, the CDR3 is TGTGCCAGCTCCACCCCGACTCTCAATGAGCAGTTCTTC.

The chain employs TRBV29-1 and TRBJ2-7; 8 bases map to TRBD2. CDR3 length equals 13 residues. V was clipped by 7 bases and J by 4 bases; unmatched bases: 9. Germline V gene sequence: CDR1 SQVTM, CDR2 ANQGSEA. The CDR3 bases are TGCAGCGCCCAAGGCGAGCGGGGGTACGAGCAGTACTTC. This gives the protein CSAQGERGYEQYF.

This clonotype was counted at least ten times. The chain couples TRBV12-3 or TRBV12-4 to TRBJ1-5, with a possible D match to TRBD1 (6 bases). V was pared by 7 bases and J by 4 bases, with 11 bases between. The CDR3 runs 13 residues. CDR3 DNA sequence: TGTGCCAGCAAAGGGGGTCGGAATCAGCCCCAGCATTTT. This translates into CASKGGRNQPQHF.

This clonotype was observed a handful of times. One end of the junction varies from germline; a read error may be responsible. The genes are TRBV13 and TRBJ2-3; D is undetermined. CDR3 length: 12 residues. Germline V gives CDR1 PRHDT, CDR2 FYEKMQ (reference sequence). CDR3 DNA sequence: TGTGCCAGCAGCCTTCCCACAGATACGCGGTATTTT. It translates to CASSLPTDTRYF.

There are many counts of this clonotype. CDR3 in DNA: TGTGCCAGCTCTACGGAGTATTATGGCTACACCTTC. Its translation: CASSTEYYGYTF. This chain connects TRBV18 to TRBJ1-2; unclear D gene. Germline CDR1 and CDR2: KGHSH and LQKENI. Trimming removed 6 bases at V and 5 bases at J, with 10 bases between. This CDR3 contains 12 residues.

This clonotype was seen ten or more times. The chain links TRBV7-9 to TRBJ2-7; 14 bases line up with TRBD2. Per the germline V gene, CDR1 is SEHNR and CDR2 is FQNEAQ (reference sequence). The CDR3 is 18 residues long. V lost 0 bases to trimming and J lost 1 base; unmatched junction nucleotides: 5. CDR3 protein: CASSLAAGLAGESYEQYF. CDR3 in DNA: TGTGCCAGCAGCTTAGCGGCGGGACTAGCGGGGGAGTCCTACGAGCAGTACTTC.

This clonotype was detected only a few times. The junction does not match germline at one end; this may be a read error. V is TRBV18 and J is TRBJ1-1; unclear D gene. CDR3 size: 12 residues. Germline-derived CDR1 and CDR2 are KGHSH and LQKENI. The CDR3 sequence is CASSPPGTGAFF. The CDR3 bases are TGTGCCAGCTCACCACCGGGAACTGGAGCTTTCTTT.

The chain is built from TRBV5-4 and TRBJ1-1; no firm D call. Per the germline V gene, CDR1 is SGHNT and CDR2 is YYREEE (reference sequence). This CDR3 has 15 amino acids. Trimming left V 4 bases short and J 1 base short, with 14 bases between. CDR3 sequence (DNA): TGTGCCAGCAGCATTAGTGTGACGGGGAACACTGAAGCTTTCTTT. It yields the protein CASSISVTGNTEAFF. The variable domain in full, completed from reference TRBV5-4 and TRBJ1-1, reads ETGVTQSPTHLIKTRGQQVTLRCSSQSGHNTVSWYQQALGQGPQFIFQYYREEENGRGNFPPRFSGLQFPNYSSELNVNALELDDSALYLCASSISVTGNTEAFFGQGTRLTVV.